This entry concerns a single T cell receptor beta chain. This sample is part of a study of shared clonotypes between healthy human individuals. TCRdb's copy holds only in-frame clones and misses some; the assay was immunoSEQ multiplex PCR. The sample shows over a million clones, roughly 97% of them seen only once. This clonotype originated in a man under 40 in good health. Sequencing was performed on naive CD4+ T cells sorted from blood. Documented subset: CD45RA+ positively selected.

DNA for the CDR3: TGCGCCAGCAGCTTGGGGCAGGGCGGCTACACCTTC. Its translation is CASSLGQGGYTF. The chain combines TRBV5-1 with TRBJ1-2; tentative D call: TRBD1 (5 bases). The CDR3 covers 12 residues. Trimming left V 0 bases short and J 8 bases short, with 8 bases between. CDR1 is SGHRS and CDR2 is YFSETQ in the germline V gene.